The clone carrying this T cell receptor beta chain was observed a single time. Its antigen is not identified. The repertoire was sequenced with immunoSEQ multiplex PCR; TCRdb's copy has only in-frame clones and lacks some. The table includes just over 95,000 clones, nearly 90% detected once. The sample originates from a study of OX40 agonist ivuxolimab in advanced cancers. Points from the study as a whole: CD8+ T cells averaged more expanded clones than CD4+.

The V and J ends lost 0 bases and 8 bases respectively, with 13 bases between them. Germline CDR1 SGHVS, CDR2 FQNEAQ. This CDR3 has 14 amino acids. This TCR derives from an adult with an advanced solid tumor such as melanoma, head and neck, liver or kidney cancer. The sample in question was CD4+ or CD8+ T cells sorted from blood, obtained in a trial of the OX40 agonist ivuxolimab. This chain joins TRBV7-8 and TRBJ1-2, with D maybe TRBD1 (5 bases). In DNA form, the CDR3 reads TGTGCCAGCAGCTTAGCGGGGACCGGCCGGGGCTACACCTTC. Amino acids: CASSLAGTGRGYTF. The full variable domain, rest sourced from reference TRBV7-8 and TRBJ1-2, is GAGVSQSPRYKVAKRGQDVALRCDPISGHVSLFWYQQALGQGPEFLTYFQNEAQLDKSGLPSDRFFAERPEGSVSTLKIQRTQQEDSAVYLCASSLAGTGRGYTFGSGTRLTVV.